One sample yielded the 3 T cell receptor beta chains listed below, sequenced in a study of blood T cell repertoires in COVID-19. Sequencing used immunoSEQ multiplex PCR; TCRdb keeps in-frame clones, though not all of them. The sample carries just over 70,000 clones, about 90% recorded once. Sequencing was carried out using peripheral blood. The receptors originated from a human donor in a cohort sampled during active COVID-19.

The V and J genes are TRBV15 and TRBJ2-7; 9 nucleotides match TRBD1. The V segment lost 6 bases and the J segment 3 bases; nucleotides outside the gene matches: 9. Germline CDR1 LNHNV, CDR2 YYDKDF (reference sequence). The CDR3 length is 15 residues. The CDR3 bases are TGTGCCACCAGGGTGGGCGGGACAGGGATCTACGAGCAGTACTTC. Protein: CATRVGGTGIYEQYF.

This clone came up a few times. This chain links TRBV11-2 with TRBJ1-2; D is perhaps TRBD1 (6 bases). Trimming left V 1 base short and J 4 bases short, with 10 bases between. The CDR3 covers 14 residues. Per germline, CDR1 SGHAT and CDR2 FQNNGV. The CDR3 loop is CASSLGSQGYGYTF. CDR3 coding DNA: TGTGCCAGCAGCTTAGGGTCACAGGGCTATGGCTACACCTTC.

In this sample, this clone turned up once. The chain uses TRBV4-1 and TRBJ2-3; D gene uncertain. The CDR3 length is 18 residues. V lost 1 base and J lost 0, with 17 bases in between. The germline gives CDR1 MGHRA, CDR2 YSYEKL. CDR3 amino acids: CASSQGLMGRSSTDTQYF. CDR3 bases: TGCGCCAGCAGCCAAGGGCTGATGGGCAGGTCTAGCACAGATACGCAGTATTTT.